This T cell receptor beta chain was profiled in a study of T cell repertoires in cytomegalovirus infection. Study at large: CMV infection plus the matching HLA type was flagged by public TCR beta signatures. Study outcomes and limitations: Cumulative frequency of public TCR beta families picked out carriers of CMV plus the relevant HLA. What dominated the ex vivo response were HLA-C-restricted CMV-specific TCR beta clonotypes.

This clonotype was picked up a small number of times. Its antigen is still unknown. Looked up from germline, CDR1 is LNHDA and CDR2 is SQIVND (reference sequence). V lost 1 base and J lost 10, with 15 bases in between. The CDR3 has 14 amino acids. TCRdb reprocessed the reads with MiXCR, giving one entry per CDR3 protein. The sample records 350,000 to 500,000 distinct CDR3 sequences, roughly 30% being singletons. The sample taken for sequencing was PBMCs. The V call is TRBV19, the J call TRBJ2-3, with D possibly TRBD1 on 6 matching bases. The clonotype comes from a human donor in good health (CMV status not recorded). Some clones in this sample may be carry-over from other donors' samples. The CDR3 DNA reads as TGTGCCAGTAGTATAGGGGGGACAAACGACGCGCAGTATTTT. The encoded protein is CASSIGGTNDAQYF.